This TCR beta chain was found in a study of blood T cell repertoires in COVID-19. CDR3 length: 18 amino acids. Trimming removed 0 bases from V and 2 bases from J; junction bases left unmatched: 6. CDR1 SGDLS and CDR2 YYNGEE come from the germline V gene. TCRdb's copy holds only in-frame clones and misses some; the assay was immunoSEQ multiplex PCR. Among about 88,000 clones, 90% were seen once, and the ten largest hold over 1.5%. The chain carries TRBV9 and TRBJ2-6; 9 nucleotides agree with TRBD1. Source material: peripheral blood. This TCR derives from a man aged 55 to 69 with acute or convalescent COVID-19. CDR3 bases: TGTGCCAGCAGCGTAGTTGGACAGGGGACGGCTGGGGCCAACGTCCTGACTTTC. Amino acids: CASSVVGQGTAGANVLTF.